This T cell receptor beta chain was sequenced for a study of neurological immune-mediated disorders. Study-wide findings and caveats: The absence of any CDR3 amino acid sequence shared by expanded clones across subjects suggests that repertoires were private in all groups. One related-CDR3 cluster, identified by phylogenetic grouping, held the repertoires of 18 of 34 multiple sclerosis patients and was a possible signature.

Where libraries were unsorted, they were derived from 2 million PBMCs stored at -80 degrees C. Ten or more counts support this clonotype. No antigen is known for it. From germline, CDR1 is SEHNR and CDR2 FQNEAQ (reference sequence). The CDR3 runs to 13 residues. The V and J ends lost 2 bases and 5 bases respectively, with 10 bases between them. Over 180 million TCR-beta sequences (from 15-18 subjects) were yielded by each sequencing run. TCRdb reanalysed the 5' RACE reads using MiXCR and keeps one entry per CDR3 protein. Of roughly 32,000 distinct CDR3 sequences in the sample, 3% to 4.5% were seen once.

This sequence originates from a man aged 30-40 years with multiple sclerosis. The chain employs TRBV7-9 and TRBJ2-7; D gene ambiguous. Sequences were obtained from PBMCs. CDR3 sequence (DNA): TGTGCCAGCAGCTTAACGTCCGATCACGAGCAGTACTTC. Protein: CASSLTSDHEQYF. Full variable domain (remainder filled in from reference TRBV7-9 and TRBJ2-7): DTGVSQNPRHKITKRGQNVTFRCDPISEHNRLYWYRQTLGQGPEFLTYFQNEAQLEKSRLLSDRFSAERPKGSFSTLEIQRTEQGDSAMYLCASSLTSDHEQYFGPGTRLTVT.